Below, 8 T cell receptor beta chains from the same sample are listed, as sequenced in a study of blood T cells in healthy people across ages. A second about 7 to 11 cycle PCR used barcoded and J-beta primers. One entry per CDR3 protein, called by TCRdb with MiXCR from the 5' RACE reads. The sample consists of over 700,000 distinct CDR3 sequences, around a quarter of them appearing once. This same sample was also part of a study on T cells of mothers and their children.

The sample consisted of blood. These receptors came from a boy under 18 in good health.

The J gene is TRBJ2-5, the V gene TRBV28, with D maybe TRBD2 (6 bases). CDR3 length equals 14 residues. V shed 5 bases and J shed 5 bases, with 15 bases lying between them. Germline CDR1 reads MDHEN; CDR2 reads SYDVKM. This CDR3 reads CASSPAGLKETQYF. The CDR3 nucleotides are TGTGCCAGCAGTCCCGCCGGACTAAAGGAGACCCAGTACTTC. The full variable domain, with the rest looked up from reference TRBV28 and TRBJ2-5, is DVKVTQSSRYLVKRTGEKVFLECVQDMDHENMFWYRQDPGLGLRLIYFSYDVKMKEKGDIPEGYSVSREKKERFSLILESASTNQTSMYLCASSPAGLKETQYFGPGTRLLVL.

This clonotype has only a few counts. The V call is TRBV4-2, the J call TRBJ2-5; 11 positions agree with TRBD2. Gene TRBJ2-7 matches the end of the DNA better, so the J call may be wrong. The germline gives CDR1 LGHNA, CDR2 YNFKEQ. The CDR3 consists of 16 residues. DNA of the CDR3: TGTGCCAGCAGCCAAGCGTTTGGGACTAGCGGCTACGAGCAGTACTTC. Translation: CASSQAFGTSGYEQYF.

The CDR3 region is CASSRGGTSKETQYF. In DNA, the CDR3 is TGTGCCAGCAGCCGGGGGGGGACTTCAAAAGAGACCCAGTACTTC. J is TRBJ2-5 and V is TRBV6-5, with 8 positions matching TRBD2. V trimming: 6 bases; J trimming: 3 bases; junction bases outside the gene matches: 9. Looked up from germline, CDR1 is MNHEY and CDR2 is SVGAGI. The CDR3 consists of 15 residues.

A word on this clonotype: The junction and the germline gene differ at one end; a read error may be behind it. The chain recombines TRBV29-1 with TRBJ2-5, with D possibly being TRBD1 (6 bases). Germline-derived CDR1 and CDR2 are SQVTM and ANQGSEA. CDR3 length equals 16 residues. CDR3 DNA: TGCAGCGTTGAAGATACCTCACAGGGATCTACCTACGAGCAGAACTTC. Translation gives CSVEDTSQGSTYEQNF.

This clonotype has just a few counts. Its ends do not fully match the called genes, so a read error is possible. The chain recombines TRBV7-7 with TRBJ2-7; 7 bases align to TRBD1. Germline V gene lookup returns CDR1 SSHAT and CDR2 FNYEAQ (reference sequence). The CDR3 is 12 amino acids. CDR3 nucleotide sequence: TGTGCTAGCAGCCTAGACAGGGTGAAGCAGTACTTC. Translating gives CASSLDRVKQYF.

The chain recombines TRBV4-3 with TRBJ1-2; D perhaps matches TRBD1 (6 bases). Deletions cut 3 bases from V and 4 bases from J, with 12 bases between. Germline V gene data show CDR1 as LGHNA and CDR2 as YSLEER. CDR3 length: 14 amino acids. The CDR3 nucleotides read TGCGCCAGCAGCCAGCTAGGGGGGGCCTATGGCTACACCTTC. It codes for CASSQLGGAYGYTF.

This clonotype was counted only a few times. At one boundary the junction diverges from the germline segment, which might be a read error. The gene calls are TRBV3-1 and TRBJ2-1; 7 bases line up with TRBD2. CDR1 is LGHDT, CDR2 YNNKEL, per germline (reference sequence). This CDR3 is built from 15 residues. In DNA form, the CDR3 reads TGTGCCAGCAGACAAGCGGGGCTTCCGAACAATGAGCAGTTCTTC. It yields the protein CASRQAGLPNNEQFF.

The table lists this clonotype with a few counts. The chain has TRBV3-1 and TRBJ2-2; D gene uncertain. This CDR3 comprises 13 residues. V was clipped by 0 bases and J by 7 bases, with 6 bases between them. Germline values: CDR1 LGHDT, CDR2 YNNKEL (reference sequence). The CDR3 bases are TGTGCCAGCAGCCAAGAAAGGCGCGGGGAGCTGTTTTTT. Translating gives CASSQERRGELFF. The full variable domain, completed using reference TRBV3-1 and TRBJ2-2, is DTAVSQTPKYLVTQMGNDKSIKCEQNLGHDTMYWYKQDSKKFLKIMFSYNNKELIINETVPNRFSPKSPDKAHLNLHINSLELGDSAVYFCASSQERRGELFFGEGSRLTVL.